The 8 T cell receptor beta chains listed next were all sequenced from one sample in a study of cytomegalovirus exposure and HLA in healthy donors. The method was immunoSEQ multiplex PCR; TCRdb's version includes in-frame clones alone and lacks a portion of them. The repertoire holds 95,000 to 120,000 clones, with 90% to 96% as singletons. Specimen: PBMCs. Receptors originate from a woman aged 18 to 35 in good health and CMV-seronegative.

The chain employs TRBV11-2 and TRBJ1-4, with 8 bases matching TRBD1. CDR3 length: 15 amino acids. Trimming removed 5 bases from V and 6 bases from J; junction bases left unmatched: 8. Germline V gene data show CDR1 as SGHAT and CDR2 as FQNNGV. Here the CDR3 reads CASSPGQGTDEKLFF. In nucleotides, the CDR3 is TGTGCCAGCAGCCCTGGACAGGGTACGGATGAAAAACTGTTTTTT.

J is TRBJ2-2 and V is TRBV2, with TRBD1 identical over 7 bases. V gave up 9 bases and J gave up 0 bases; unmatched junction bases: 7. CDR1 is SNHLY and CDR2 is FYNNEI in the germline V gene. The CDR3 is 15 residues long. CDR3 sequence: CARPKGQANTGELFF. CDR3 nucleotides: TGTGCCAGGCCCAAAGGACAGGCGAACACCGGGGAGCTGTTTTTT.

CDR3 sequence reads: CASSGPGQTNYGYTF. DNA for the CDR3: TGTGCCAGCAGCGGGCCGGGACAGACTAACTATGGCTACACCTTC. The chain uses TRBV7-2 and TRBJ1-2, with TRBD1 matching over 7 bases. V trimming: 5 bases; J trimming: 0 bases; junction bases outside the gene matches: 6. The germline V gene encodes CDR1 SGHTA and CDR2 FQGNSA. CDR3 length: 15 residues.

The J gene is TRBJ2-7, the V gene TRBV9; 10 positions match TRBD1. The germline V gene has CDR1 SGDLS and CDR2 YYNGEE. J was trimmed by 7 bases and V by 4 bases; bases with no gene match: 8. This CDR3 spans 14 amino acids. This CDR3 reads CASSRGDRGLEQYF. In DNA, the CDR3 is TGTGCCAGCAGCCGGGGGGACAGGGGTTTGGAGCAGTACTTC.

This clone appeared once. The gene calls are TRBV19 and TRBJ1-2; TRBD1 matches at 9 bases. Germline V lookup: CDR1 LNHDA, CDR2 SQIVND (reference sequence). The V segment lost 5 bases and the J segment 4 bases; nucleotides outside the gene matches: 8. The CDR3 is made up of 15 amino acids. CDR3 nucleotide sequence: TGTGCCAGTAGTGCGGGACAGGGCGGGAGCTATGGCTACACCTTC. Residues: CASSAGQGGSYGYTF. The full variable domain, in which reference TRBV19 and TRBJ1-2 provide the parts outside the CDR3, is DGGITQSPKYLFRKEGQNVTLSCEQNLNHDAMYWYRQDPGQGLRLIYYSQIVNDFQKGDIAEGYSVSREKKESFPLTVTSAQKNPTAFYLCASSAGQGGSYGYTFGSGTRLTVV.

This clone was picked up one time. The chain is built from TRBV28 and TRBJ1-2; 7 bases are a match to TRBD1. The CDR3 is made up of 12 amino acids. Germline loops: CDR1 MDHEN, CDR2 SYDVKM. With V trimmed by 8 bases and J by 3 bases, 3 bases remained unmatched. The CDR3 nucleotides read TGTGCCAGCGAGCAGGGGGACTATGGCTACACCTTC. Translated, it gives CASEQGDYGYTF.

This sequence joins TRBV27 and TRBJ2-1; 8 positions match TRBD2. The CDR3 runs to 15 residues. Per germline, CDR1 MNHEY and CDR2 SMNVEV (reference sequence). V shed 3 bases, J shed 9 bases, and the junction held 10 bases outside the gene matches. The CDR3 nucleotides are TGTGCCAGCAGTTTTTATCGGGGGGGCCCGGGTGAGCAGTTCTTC. It specifies CASSFYRGGPGEQFF.

This chain connects TRBV27 to TRBJ1-2; D might be TRBD1 (6 bases). The germline V and J ends were trimmed by 6 bases and 2 bases, with 10 bases remaining between them. CDR1 and CDR2 (germline): MNHEY, SMNVEV (reference sequence). CDR3 length equals 13 residues. The CDR3: CASSITGNYGYTF. The CDR3 DNA sequence: TGTGCCAGCAGCATTACAGGGAACTATGGCTACACCTTC.